What follows are 10 T cell receptor beta chains derived from one specimen sequenced in a study of T cells in Graves' hyperthyroidism and ophthalmopathy. TCR beta CDR3 regions were amplified from RNA. First-round RT-PCR with HTBI primers amplified the TCR CDR3 region. TCRdb ran MiXCR on the multiplex PCR reads and lists one entry per CDR3 protein. Among roughly 740,000 distinct CDR3 sequences listed, around 17% were seen once. Sequencing input: blood. These receptors came from a young man with Graves' hyperthyroidism.

The V gene is TRBV11-1, the J gene TRBJ1-4; D gene unclear. CDR3 length equals 16 residues. V shed 5 bases and J shed 0 bases, with 13 bases lying between them. CDR1 is SGHAT, CDR2 FQDESV, per germline (reference sequence). For the CDR3, the DNA is TGTGCCAGCAGCGACCGATGGGGAGCAACTAATGAAAAACTGTTTTTT. Translation gives CASSDRWGATNEKLFF.

V gene TRBV28 combines with J gene TRBJ1-1, with unresolved D. Germline V gene data show CDR1 as MDHEN and CDR2 as SYDVKM. This CDR3 is built from 18 residues. V lost 6 bases, J lost 0 bases, and 23 bases lay in between. This chain's CDR3 is CASSQRRSSEIMNTEAFF. The DNA of the CDR3 is TGTGCCAGCAGCCAAAGGAGGAGTTCGGAGATCATGAACACTGAAGCTTTCTTT.

The V and J genes are TRBV6-1 and TRBJ2-7; tentative D call: TRBD2 (6 bases). This CDR3 is built from 15 residues. With 6 bases removed from V and 3 bases from J, the gap between germline ends came to 18 bases. Germline V gene lookup returns CDR1 MNHNS and CDR2 SASEGT. CDR3 bases: TGTGCCAGCAGGGGCCTGCCGGCGACTAGCTACGAGCAGTACTTC. Translation gives CASRGLPATSYEQYF.

This clonotype showed up just a few times. The V call is TRBV10-3, the J call TRBJ2-5, with 8 bases matching TRBD2. Trimming removed 8 bases from V and 3 bases from J; junction bases left unmatched: 8. The CDR3 is 14 amino acids. The germline V gene encodes CDR1 ENHRY and CDR2 SYGVKD. The CDR3 DNA reads TGTGCCATCCACTCCGGGACTAGGGAAGAGACCCAGTACTTC. Its protein is CAIHSGTREETQYF.

The rearrangement joins TRBV20-1 to TRBJ2-1, with 8 bases fitting TRBD2. The CDR3 length is 12 residues. V dropped 6 bases and J dropped 6; count of bases not matched to a gene: 4. In germline, CDR1 is DFQATT, CDR2 SNEGSKA (reference sequence). CDR3 bases: TGCAGTGCCCGGACTAGCCTCAATGAGCAGTTCTTC. It translates to CSARTSLNEQFF.

Many counts were recorded for this clonotype. The chain combines TRBV30 with TRBJ2-7; D not certain. CDR1 is GTSNPN and CDR2 is SVGIG in the germline V gene (reference sequence). Trimming took off 3 bases at V and 6 bases at J, with 15 bases between the two ends. The CDR3 is made up of 13 amino acids. The CDR3 protein is CAWSDTIYSEQYF. Written as DNA, the CDR3 is TGTGCCTGGAGCGACACCATCTATAGCGAGCAGTACTTC.

This clonotype was picked up a small number of times. V usage is TRBV5-5 and J usage is TRBJ2-3; 7 bases match TRBD2. Germline CDR1 reads SGHKS; CDR2 reads YYEKEE (reference sequence). The CDR3 spans 17 residues. The V gene end was trimmed by 3 bases and the J gene end by 3 bases; junction bases not matched to a gene: 13. The CDR3: CASSSISGRGLTDTQYF. The DNA for the CDR3 is TGTGCCAGCAGCTCTATTAGCGGGCGGGGCTTAACAGATACGCAGTATTTT.

This clonotype has at least ten counts. The CDR3 DNA reads as TGTGCCTGGAGTAAAGGGTCACCTTACGATAGCAATCAGCCCCAGCATTTT. Its protein product is CAWSKGSPYDSNQPQHF. The chain employs TRBV30 and TRBJ1-5; D is undetermined. There are 17 residues in the CDR3. The V end lost 2 bases, the J end lost 0 bases, and 17 bases lay between the germline ends. Germline CDR1 is GTSNPN and CDR2 is SVGIG (reference sequence).

This clonotype was seen many times. The rearrangement joins TRBV7-2 to TRBJ1-6; D is perhaps TRBD1 (5 bases). The germline CDR1 and CDR2 sequences are SGHTA and FQGNSA. The V end lost 4 bases, the J end lost 8 bases, and 18 bases lay between the germline ends. The CDR3 is 16 residues long. CDR3 in amino acids: CASSYGTDDGHSPLHF. The CDR3 bases are TGTGCCAGCAGCTACGGGACGGATGACGGTCATTCACCCCTCCACTTT. Supplemented by reference TRBV7-2 and TRBJ1-6, the full variable domain reads GAGVSQSPSNKVTEKGKDVELRCDPISGHTALYWYRQSLGQGLEFLIYFQGNSAPDKSGLPSDRFSAERTGGSVSTLTIQRTQQEDSAVYLCASSYGTDDGHSPLHFGNGTRLTVT.

This clonotype was seen more than once but under ten times. The chain has TRBV6-1 and TRBJ1-1; no reliable D call. Germline V gene sequence: CDR1 MNHNS, CDR2 SASEGT. The CDR3 runs 17 residues. V dropped 5 bases and J dropped 3 bases, with 22 bases sitting between them. In DNA form, the CDR3 reads TGTGCCAGCAGTCTTAGACCCTCCGGGGTCCAGGACACTGAAGCTTTCTTT. It encodes CASSLRPSGVQDTEAFF.